What follows are 9 T cell receptor beta chains derived from one specimen sequenced in a study of cytomegalovirus exposure and HLA in healthy donors. Produced via immunoSEQ multiplex PCR; TCRdb's table is partial and in-frame only. The sample records about 88,000 clones, about four fifths being singletons. The sequenced sample consisted of PBMCs. All receptors derive from a woman between 18 and 29 years old in good health and CMV-seropositive.

The chain combines TRBV28 with TRBJ2-3, with a weak D call TRBD1 (6 bases). Trimming took off 5 bases at V and 4 bases at J, with 28 bases between the two ends. Looked up from germline, CDR1 is MDHEN and CDR2 is SYDVKM. CDR3 length: 19 residues. The CDR3 DNA reads as TGTGCCAGCAGTCCCCTGGGGGAACAGGGTGTCCGGACCGCAGATACGCAGTATTTT. Protein: CASSPLGEQGVRTADTQYF.

V and J are TRBV18 and TRBJ2-7; TRBD2 might be the D (6 bases). Germline values: CDR1 KGHSH, CDR2 LQKENI. The V end was cut by 3 bases, the J end by 7 bases, with 25 bases between. The CDR3 runs to 17 residues. CDR3 DNA sequence: TGTGCCAGCTCACCGAACCAGCGGGCGGGCTGGGGAAATGAGCAGTACTTC. Its translation is CASSPNQRAGWGNEQYF. Combining the CDR3 with reference TRBV18 and TRBJ2-7 gives the whole variable domain NAGVMQNPRHLVRRRGQEARLRCSPMKGHSHVYWYRQLPEEGLKFMVYLQKENIIDESGMPKERFSAEFPKEGPSILRIQQVVRGDSAAYFCASSPNQRAGWGNEQYFGPGTRLTVT.

This chain links TRBV2 with TRBJ1-6, with a weak D call TRBD1 (5 bases). Deletions cut 7 bases from V and 6 bases from J, with 19 bases between. CDR1 and CDR2 (germline): SNHLY, FYNNEI. The CDR3 loop spans 16 amino acids. CDR3 in amino acids: CASTKAHGGFNSPLHF. The CDR3 DNA sequence: TGTGCCAGCACCAAAGCCCACGGGGGTTTTAATTCACCCCTCCACTTT.

This rearrangement joins TRBV5-4 to TRBJ2-5; 9 bases fit TRBD1. The CDR3 has 15 residues. The trim removed 4 bases at V and 1 base at J, leaving 5 bases unmatched. CDR1 and CDR2 (germline): SGHNT, YYREEE (reference sequence). Written as DNA, the CDR3 is TGTGCCAGCAGCACCGGGACAGGGCGCCAAGAGACCCAGTACTTC. Protein sequence: CASSTGTGRQETQYF.

The CDR3 spells CASSFYRVNEQFF. Here the CDR3 DNA reads TGTGCCAGCAGCTTTTACAGGGTCAATGAGCAGTTCTTC. The rearrangement uses TRBV11-2 and TRBJ2-1; maybe TRBD1 (6 bases). The CDR3 consists of 13 residues. V gave up 3 bases and J gave up 6 bases, with 9 bases separating them. CDR1 is SGHAT, CDR2 FQNNGV, per germline.

This clone was observed once. V gene TRBV5-4 combines with J gene TRBJ2-2; TRBD2 aligns across 7 bases. The CDR3 is 15 amino acids. Germline trimming cut 5 bases from V and 3 bases from J; bases unmatched to any gene: 7. Germline V CDR1 and CDR2: SGHNT, YYREEE (reference sequence). The CDR3 loop reads CASRNGLDYTGELFF. CDR3 nucleotide sequence: TGTGCCAGCAGAAATGGACTAGACTACACCGGGGAGCTGTTTTTT.

Concerning this clone: This sample includes further DNA sequences coding for the same CDR3. The chain links TRBV6-5 to TRBJ2-2; TRBD2 agrees at 10 bases. The CDR3 covers 15 residues. Germline CDR1 reads MNHEY; CDR2 reads SVGAGI. The ends lost 2 bases at V and 8 bases at J; junction bases unmatched: 5. CDR3 nucleotides: TGTGCCAGCAGTTACCAGCGGGGGGGCCCTGGGGAGCTGTTTTTT. This encodes CASSYQRGGPGELFF.

The rearrangement joins TRBV5-1 to TRBJ2-2, with no clear D. Germline-derived CDR1 and CDR2 are SGHRS and YFSETQ. The length of the CDR3 is 13 residues. The V gene lost 0 bases and the J gene lost 5 bases, with 5 bases spanning the gap. The CDR3, as DNA: TGCGCCAGCAGCTTGGATGAGACCGGGGAGCTGTTTTTT. It translates to CASSLDETGELFF. The full variable domain, rest sourced from reference TRBV5-1 and TRBJ2-2, is KAGVTQTPRYLIKTRGQQVTLSCSPISGHRSVSWYQQTPGQGLQFLFEYFSETQRNKGNFPGRFSGRQFSNSRSEMNVSTLELGDSALYLCASSLDETGELFFGEGSRLTVL.

This rearrangement joins TRBV9 to TRBJ2-3, with 8 bases aligning to TRBD2. This CDR3 is 15 amino acids long. Germline values: CDR1 SGDLS, CDR2 YYNGEE. V trimming: 3 bases; J trimming: 0 bases; junction bases outside the gene matches: 3. The CDR3 region is CASSEAGGSTDTQYF. The CDR3 bases are TGTGCCAGCAGCGAGGCGGGGGGAAGCACAGATACGCAGTATTTT.